A single sample gave rise to the 17 T cell receptor beta chains below, sequenced in a study of T cells in Graves' hyperthyroidism and ophthalmopathy. RNA transcripts gave rise to amplified TCR beta CDR3 regions. HTBI primers drove first-round RT-PCR of the TCR CDR3. TCRdb reprocessed the multiplex PCR reads via MiXCR and lists one record per CDR3 protein. The data show a few hundred thousand distinct CDR3 sequences, with roughly an eighth seen just once and about a third held by the top ten. Sample: blood. Source of these receptors: a woman aged 40 to 50 with Graves' ophthalmopathy.

The chain combines TRBV5-1 with TRBJ2-1, with 8 bases fitting TRBD1. V trimming: 0 bases; J trimming: 9 bases; junction bases outside the gene matches: 5. This CDR3 has 14 amino acids. The V gene's germline CDR1 is SGHRS and CDR2 YFSETQ. CDR3 DNA: TGCGCCAGCAGCTTGGCCGACAGGGGAACTGAGCAGTTCTTC. Its protein is CASSLADRGTEQFF.

This clonotype came up once. The junction shows a germline mismatch at one end, possibly a read error. V gene TRBV3-1 combines with J gene TRBJ2-4; D gene unclear. Germline CDR1 LGHDT, CDR2 YNNKEL (reference sequence). The CDR3 loop spans 13 amino acids. The CDR3 DNA follows: TGTGCCAGCAGCCAAACGGCCAAAAACATTCGGTACTTC. Its translation is CASSQTAKNIRYF.

In its sample, this clonotype was seen a few times. The chain has TRBV20-1 and TRBJ2-7, with 7 positions matching TRBD1. CDR1 and CDR2 from the germline V gene are DFQATT and SNEGSKA (reference sequence). CDR3 length: 13 amino acids. V gave up 5 bases and J gave up 0 bases; unmatched junction bases: 4. As DNA, the CDR3 is TGCAGTGCTTCGGACAGGAACTCCTACGAGCAGTACTTC. Its translation is CSASDRNSYEQYF.

This clonotype was counted ten times or more. The V call is TRBV2, the J call TRBJ2-7; the D is unclear. CDR1 and CDR2 (germline): SNHLY, FYNNEI. The CDR3 has 13 amino acids. V lost 5 bases to trimming and J lost 5 bases, with 13 bases between them. The CDR3 DNA is TGTGCCAGCAGTAATAAAGGAGCCCACGAGCAGTACTTC. Protein: CASSNKGAHEQYF.

In its sample, this clonotype was seen a few times. The V and J genes are TRBV3-1 and TRBJ2-4; TRBD2 aligns across 8 bases. This CDR3 spans 14 amino acids. The J segment lost 8 bases and the V segment lost 4 bases, leaving 7 bases of the junction unmatched. CDR1 is LGHDT and CDR2 is YNNKEL in the germline V gene (reference sequence). CDR3 region: CASSPTGGPYIQYF. The CDR3 DNA reads TGTGCCAGCAGCCCGACGGGGGGGCCGTACATTCAGTACTTC.

This clonotype was recorded at least ten times. The chain couples TRBV12-3 or TRBV12-4 to TRBJ1-5; the D gene is possibly TRBD1 (5 bases). The CDR3 extends over 13 amino acids. V was shortened by 5 bases and J by 2 bases, with 7 bases between the two germline ends. CDR3 loop: CASSGAGNQPQHF. The CDR3 DNA reads TGTGCCAGCAGTGGGGCCGGCAATCAGCCCCAGCATTTT.

Concerning this clonotype itself: A much larger clone lies a single base off, so this may be a read error. The chain uses TRBV27 and TRBJ1-1; D unclear. This CDR3 region has 15 residues. Germline lookup yields CDR1 MNHEY and CDR2 SMNVEV (reference sequence). The DNA of the CDR3 is TGTGTCAGCAGTTTTTCCCGGGGTTTGAACACTGAAGCTTTCTTT. Residues: CVSSFSRGLNTEAFF.

V usage is TRBV11-2 and J usage is TRBJ2-5, with 7 positions matching TRBD2. Germline CDR1 is SGHAT and CDR2 is FQNNGV. The CDR3 sequence is 16 residues long. Unmatched junction bases numbered 11, after V lost 5 bases and J lost 2 bases. For the CDR3, the DNA is TGTGCCAGCAGCCTCTCGGGGGGACTCTCACAAGAGACCCAGTACTTC. This codes for CASSLSGGLSQETQYF.

This clonotype was picked up a small number of times. This chain connects TRBV5-8 to TRBJ1-5; maybe TRBD1 (6 bases). V was cut by 5 bases and J by 0 bases, with 12 bases left in between. The germline gives CDR1 SGHTS, CDR2 YDEGEE. The CDR3 sequence is 15 residues long. The chain's CDR3 is CASSIQGFSNQPQHF. The CDR3 coding sequence is TGTGCCAGCAGTATTCAGGGGTTTAGCAATCAGCCCCAGCATTTT.

This clonotype was seen many times. V is TRBV12-3 or TRBV12-4 and J is TRBJ2-1; 13 nucleotides agree with TRBD2. The J segment lost 8 bases and the V segment lost 6 bases, leaving 7 bases of the junction unmatched. The CDR3 is 15 residues long. CDR3 residues: CASRQGLAGFDEQFF. The CDR3 DNA is TGTGCCAGCAGACAGGGACTAGCGGGATTCGATGAGCAGTTCTTC.

The chain links TRBV20-1 to TRBJ2-7; a possible D gene is TRBD2 (5 bases). CDR1 is DFQATT and CDR2 is SNEGSKA in the germline V gene (reference sequence). V lost 0 bases and J 0 bases, leaving 12 bases between the germline ends. This CDR3 is 15 amino acids long. For the CDR3, the DNA is TGCAGTGCTAGAGATCGACGGGAAAGCTCCTACGAGCAGTACTTC. Amino acid sequence: CSARDRRESSYEQYF.

This clonotype showed up just a few times. V usage is TRBV28 and J usage is TRBJ2-3; D possibly matches TRBD1 or TRBD2 (5 bases each). V was clipped by 5 bases and J by 3 bases, with 15 bases between them. The CDR3 sequence is 15 residues long. Germline V gene sequence: CDR1 MDHEN, CDR2 SYDVKM. CDR3 nucleotide sequence: TGTGCCAGCAGTCCAACGGGGAAGGGGACAGATACGCAGTATTTT. Its translation is CASSPTGKGTDTQYF.

This clonotype was counted only a few times. The rearrangement joins TRBV20-1 to TRBJ1-3, with a tentative D call TRBD1 (6 bases). CDR3 length: 15 residues. In germline, CDR1 is DFQATT, CDR2 SNEGSKA (reference sequence). V was shortened by 0 bases and J by 8 bases, with 17 bases between the two germline ends. CDR3 in amino acids: CSARELNQGKHTIYF. The DNA of the CDR3 is TGCAGTGCTAGAGAGCTGAACCAGGGGAAACACACCATATATTTT.

This clonotype was observed at least ten times. The chain couples TRBV12-3 or TRBV12-4 to TRBJ1-1, with a possible D match to TRBD1 (6 bases). This CDR3 spans 19 amino acids. Trimming removed 3 bases from V and 5 bases from J, with 28 bases in between. This CDR3 is CASSFPWYREKGFGTEAFF. In nucleotides, the CDR3 is TGTGCCAGCAGTTTTCCTTGGTACAGGGAGAAGGGGTTTGGAACTGAAGCTTTCTTT.

This clonotype was observed many times. This chain uses TRBV28 with TRBJ2-7; 7 nucleotides agree with TRBD1. CDR3 size: 14 residues. After removal of 3 bases from V and 3 bases from J, the junction contained 5 bases not matched to a gene. Per germline, CDR1 MDHEN and CDR2 SYDVKM. DNA of the CDR3: TGTGCCAGCAGTTTGACAGGGATGGACTACGAGCAGTACTTC. It yields the protein CASSLTGMDYEQYF.

In its sample, this clonotype was seen many times. The chain combines TRBV12-3 or TRBV12-4 with TRBJ2-1; D not certain. The CDR3 loop spans 11 amino acids. The V end lost 6 bases, the J end lost 7 bases, and 7 bases lay between the germline ends. For the CDR3, the DNA is TGTGCCAGCAGGGGTCGAAATGAGCAGTTCTTC. It yields the protein CASRGRNEQFF.

This clonotype has at least ten counts. The genes are TRBV6-1 and TRBJ2-1; 8 bases align to TRBD1. CDR3 size: 14 residues. From germline, CDR1 is MNHNS and CDR2 SASEGT. V gave up 6 bases and J gave up 5 bases; unmatched junction bases: 6. Written as DNA, the CDR3 is TGTGCCAGCAGACCGGGACAGGTAAACAATGAGCAGTTCTTC. This sequence encodes CASRPGQVNNEQFF.